The sequence of this TCR beta chain was determined in a study of T-cell reconstitution after alpha-beta-depleted transplantation in children. A few counts support this clonotype. Germline CDR1 is SGDLS and CDR2 is YYNGEE. The ends lost 0 bases at V and 2 bases at J; junction bases unmatched: 7. This CDR3 has 18 residues. Unique molecular identifiers were built into the TCRbeta library. A single record per CDR3 protein comes from TCRdb applying MiXCR to the PCR reads. The profile shows about 610,000 distinct CDR3 sequences, 8% to 11% of them singletons. This rearrangement joins TRBV9 to TRBJ1-5; 11 bases match TRBD1. The TCR comes from a human donor who donated a stem cell graft to a child with acute myeloid leukemia. The sequenced sample was PBMCs from the stem cell graft donor, obtained from the stem cell graft. CDR3 nucleotide sequence: TGTGCCAGCAGCGTAGGGACAGGGGGCGTCGGGGGCAATCAGCCCCAGCATTTT. It codes for CASSVGTGGVGGNQPQHF.